A single T cell receptor (beta chain) is shown here with its context. Its antigen is currently unknown. PCR was performed using 60 Vbeta and 13 Jbeta primers. Assay used: immunoSEQ multiplex PCR; TCRdb lists only in-frame clones, some missing. The sample lists over 150,000 clones, 65% to 90% occurring once. The CDR3 runs 15 residues. V lost 4 bases and J lost 8, with 21 bases in between. Germline-derived CDR1 and CDR2 are SGHRS and YFSETQ. The data originate from a study of cytomegalovirus exposure and HLA in healthy donors. The study, taken as a whole, reports: Reports described diagnosis of cytomegalovirus status by the classifier as highly specific and sensitive. Highly shared variants forming one cluster were likely a sequencing artifact. Some V segments could not be told apart, so they were left out, TRBV6-2 and TRBV6-3 among them.

The origin of this receptor is a male donor in good health and CMV-seronegative. The sample consisted of PBMCs. The chain employs TRBV5-1 and TRBJ1-1; D might be TRBD1 (5 bases). The CDR3: CASSLTASPGGEAFF. As DNA, the CDR3 is TGCGCCAGCAGCCTGACAGCCAGCCCAGGAGGGGAAGCTTTCTTT.